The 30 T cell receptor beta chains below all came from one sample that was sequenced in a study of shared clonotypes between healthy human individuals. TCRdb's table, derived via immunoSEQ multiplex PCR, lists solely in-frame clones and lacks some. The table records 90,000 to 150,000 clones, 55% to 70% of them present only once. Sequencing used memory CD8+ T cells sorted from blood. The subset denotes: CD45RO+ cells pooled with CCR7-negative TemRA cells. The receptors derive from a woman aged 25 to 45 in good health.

This CDR3 reads CASSLVGGPTKDTQYF. The CDR3, as DNA: TGTGCCAGCAGCTTAGTTGGAGGTCCGACCAAAGATACGCAGTATTTT. The chain employs TRBV11-2 and TRBJ2-3, with D possibly being TRBD2 (5 bases). V lost 1 base and J 5 bases, leaving 16 bases between the germline ends. The CDR3 is 16 residues long. Per the germline V gene, CDR1 is SGHAT and CDR2 is FQNNGV.

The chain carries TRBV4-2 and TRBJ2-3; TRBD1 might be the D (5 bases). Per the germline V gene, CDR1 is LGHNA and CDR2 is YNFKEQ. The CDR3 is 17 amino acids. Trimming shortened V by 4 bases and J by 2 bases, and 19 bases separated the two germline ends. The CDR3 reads CASSPSHQGLITDTQYF. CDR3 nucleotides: TGTGCCAGCAGCCCATCCCACCAGGGTTTGATCACAGATACGCAGTATTTT.

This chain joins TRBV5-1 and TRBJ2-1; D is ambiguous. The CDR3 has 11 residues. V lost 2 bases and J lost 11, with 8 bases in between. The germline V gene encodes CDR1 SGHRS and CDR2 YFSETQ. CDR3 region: CASSLNGKQFF. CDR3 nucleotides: TGCGCCAGCAGCTTAAATGGGAAGCAGTTCTTC.

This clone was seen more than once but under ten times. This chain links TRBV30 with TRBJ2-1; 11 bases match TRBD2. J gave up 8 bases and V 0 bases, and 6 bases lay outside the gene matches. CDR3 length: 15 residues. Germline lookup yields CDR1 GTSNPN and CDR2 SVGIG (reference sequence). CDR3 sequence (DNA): TGTGCCTGGAGTGTGGTACTAGCGGGAGCCTATGAGCAGTTCTTC. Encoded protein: CAWSVVLAGAYEQFF.

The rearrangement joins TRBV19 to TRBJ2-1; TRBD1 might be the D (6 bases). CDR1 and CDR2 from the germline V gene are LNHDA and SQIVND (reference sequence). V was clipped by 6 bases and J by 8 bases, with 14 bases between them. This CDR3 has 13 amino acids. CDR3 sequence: CASSPRTVHEQFF. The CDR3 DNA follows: TGTGCCAGTAGCCCTCGGACAGTGCATGAGCAGTTCTTC.

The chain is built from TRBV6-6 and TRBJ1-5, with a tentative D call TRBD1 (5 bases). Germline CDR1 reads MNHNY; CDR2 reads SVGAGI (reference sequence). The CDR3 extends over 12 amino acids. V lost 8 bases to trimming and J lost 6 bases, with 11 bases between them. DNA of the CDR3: TGTGCCAGCGGGGGTACAGGTCAGCCCCAGCATTTT. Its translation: CASGGTGQPQHF.

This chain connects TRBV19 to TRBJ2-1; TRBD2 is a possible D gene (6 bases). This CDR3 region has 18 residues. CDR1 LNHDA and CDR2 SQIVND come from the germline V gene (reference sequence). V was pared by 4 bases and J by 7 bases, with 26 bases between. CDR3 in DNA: TGTGCCAGTAGTACCCGGAATTTTGGGGCCCTCCTAGCGAATGAGCAGTTCTTC. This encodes CASSTRNFGALLANEQFF.

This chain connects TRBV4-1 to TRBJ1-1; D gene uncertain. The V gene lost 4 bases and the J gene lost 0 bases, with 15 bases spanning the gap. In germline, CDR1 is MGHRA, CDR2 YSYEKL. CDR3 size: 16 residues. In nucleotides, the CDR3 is TGCGCCAGCAGCCGGCCCACAGTCCTCATGAACACTGAAGCTTTCTTT. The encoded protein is CASSRPTVLMNTEAFF.

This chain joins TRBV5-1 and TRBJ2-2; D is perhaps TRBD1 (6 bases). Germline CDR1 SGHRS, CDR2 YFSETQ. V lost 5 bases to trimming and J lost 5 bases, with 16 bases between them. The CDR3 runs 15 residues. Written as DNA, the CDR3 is TGCGCCAGCAGGGCTATCCTACAGGGTACCGGGGAGCTGTTTTTT. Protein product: CASRAILQGTGELFF.

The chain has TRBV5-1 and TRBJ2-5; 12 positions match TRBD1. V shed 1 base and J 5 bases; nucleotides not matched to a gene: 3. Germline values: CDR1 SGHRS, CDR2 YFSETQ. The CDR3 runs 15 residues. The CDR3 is CASSLMGQGAETQYF. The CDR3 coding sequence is TGCGCCAGCAGCTTGATGGGACAGGGGGCCGAGACCCAGTACTTC.

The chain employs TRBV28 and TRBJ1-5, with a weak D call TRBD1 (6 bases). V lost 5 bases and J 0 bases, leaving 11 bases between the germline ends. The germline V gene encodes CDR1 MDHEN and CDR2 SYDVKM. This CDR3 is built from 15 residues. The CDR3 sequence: CASSQGQYSNQPQHF. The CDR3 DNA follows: TGTGCCAGCAGTCAGGGACAATATAGCAATCAGCCCCAGCATTTT. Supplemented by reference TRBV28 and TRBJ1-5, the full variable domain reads DVKVTQSSRYLVKRTGEKVFLECVQDMDHENMFWYRQDPGLGLRLIYFSYDVKMKEKGDIPEGYSVSREKKERFSLILESASTNQTSMYLCASSQGQYSNQPQHFGDGTRLSIL.

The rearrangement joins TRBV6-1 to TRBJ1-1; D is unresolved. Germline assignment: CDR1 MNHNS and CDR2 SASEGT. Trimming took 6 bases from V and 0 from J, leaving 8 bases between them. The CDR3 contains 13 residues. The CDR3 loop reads CASRDSLNTEAFF. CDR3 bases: TGTGCCAGCAGGGATTCCCTGAACACTGAAGCTTTCTTT.

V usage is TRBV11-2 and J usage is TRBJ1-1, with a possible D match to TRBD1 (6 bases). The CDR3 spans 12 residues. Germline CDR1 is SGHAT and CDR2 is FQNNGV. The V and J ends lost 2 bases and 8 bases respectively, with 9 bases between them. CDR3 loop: CASSLPGAEAFF. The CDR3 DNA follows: TGTGCCAGCAGCTTACCGGGGGCCGAAGCTTTCTTT.

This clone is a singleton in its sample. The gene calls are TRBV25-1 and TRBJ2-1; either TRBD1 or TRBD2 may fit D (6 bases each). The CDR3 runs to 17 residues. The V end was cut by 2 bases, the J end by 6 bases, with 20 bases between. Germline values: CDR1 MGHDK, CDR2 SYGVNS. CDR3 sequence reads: CASSERSGEASGNEQFF. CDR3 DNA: TGTGCCAGCAGTGAACGTTCAGGGGAGGCCTCTGGCAATGAGCAGTTCTTC. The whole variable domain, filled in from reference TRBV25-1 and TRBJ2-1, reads EADIYQTPRYLVIGTGKKITLECSQTMGHDKMYWYQQDPGMELHLIHYSYGVNSTEKGDLSSESTVSRIRTEHFPLTLESARPSHTSQYLCASSERSGEASGNEQFFGPGTRLTVL.

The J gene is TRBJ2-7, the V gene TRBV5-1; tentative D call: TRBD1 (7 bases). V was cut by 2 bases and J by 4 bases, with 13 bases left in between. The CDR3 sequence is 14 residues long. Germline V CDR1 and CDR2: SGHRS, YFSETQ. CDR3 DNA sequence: TGCGCCAGCAGCTTCGGGGGACAGCCATACGAGCAGTACTTC. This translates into CASSFGGQPYEQYF.

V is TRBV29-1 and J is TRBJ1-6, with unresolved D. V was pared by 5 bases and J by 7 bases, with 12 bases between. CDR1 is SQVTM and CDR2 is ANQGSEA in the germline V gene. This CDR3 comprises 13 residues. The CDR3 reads CSVRENGNSPLHF. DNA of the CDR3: TGCAGCGTTAGGGAAAACGGAAATTCACCCCTCCACTTT.

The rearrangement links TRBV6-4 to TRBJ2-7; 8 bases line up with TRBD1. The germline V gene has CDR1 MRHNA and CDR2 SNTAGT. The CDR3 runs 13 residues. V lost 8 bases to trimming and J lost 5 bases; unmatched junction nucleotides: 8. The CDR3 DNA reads TGTGCCAGCCCCTGGACAGGGCGACACGAGCAGTACTTC. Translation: CASPWTGRHEQYF.

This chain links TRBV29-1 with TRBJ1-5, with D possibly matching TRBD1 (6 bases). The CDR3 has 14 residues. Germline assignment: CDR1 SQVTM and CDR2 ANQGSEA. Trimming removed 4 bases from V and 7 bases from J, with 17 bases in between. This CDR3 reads CSVATAGGGQPQHF. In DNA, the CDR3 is TGCAGCGTTGCAACTGCCGGGGGCGGCCAGCCCCAGCATTTT.

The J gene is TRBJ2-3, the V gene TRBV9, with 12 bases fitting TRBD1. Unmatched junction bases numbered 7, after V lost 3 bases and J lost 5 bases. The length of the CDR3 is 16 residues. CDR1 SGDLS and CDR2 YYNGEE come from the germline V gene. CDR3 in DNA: TGTGCCAGCAGCGATGGGACAGGGGGCTTTTTAGATACGCAGTATTTT. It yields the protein CASSDGTGGFLDTQYF. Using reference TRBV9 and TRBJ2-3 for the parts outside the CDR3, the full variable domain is DSGVTQTPKHLITATGQRVTLRCSPRSGDLSVYWYQQSLDQGLQFLIQYYNGEERAKGNILERFSAQQFPDLHSELNLSSLELGDSALYFCASSDGTGGFLDTQYFGPGTRLTVL.

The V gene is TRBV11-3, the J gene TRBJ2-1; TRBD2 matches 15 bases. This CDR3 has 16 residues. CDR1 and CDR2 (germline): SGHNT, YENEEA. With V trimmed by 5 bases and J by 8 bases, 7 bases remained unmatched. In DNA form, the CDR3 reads TGTGCCAGCAGCCCGGGGACTAGCGGGAGGTATCATGAGCAGTTCTTC. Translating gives CASSPGTSGRYHEQFF.

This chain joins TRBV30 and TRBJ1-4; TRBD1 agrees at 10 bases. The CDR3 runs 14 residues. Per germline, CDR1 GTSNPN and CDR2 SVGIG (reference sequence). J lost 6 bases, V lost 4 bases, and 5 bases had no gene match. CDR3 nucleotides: TGTGCCTGGACCGTGGACAGGGGGTATGAAAAACTGTTTTTT. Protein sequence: CAWTVDRGYEKLFF. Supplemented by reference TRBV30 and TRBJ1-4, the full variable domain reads SQTIHQWPATLVQPVGSPLSLECTVEGTSNPNLYWYRQAAGRGLQLLFYSVGIGQISSEVPQNLSASRPQDRQFILSSKKLLLSDSGFYLCAWTVDRGYEKLFFGSGTQLSVL.

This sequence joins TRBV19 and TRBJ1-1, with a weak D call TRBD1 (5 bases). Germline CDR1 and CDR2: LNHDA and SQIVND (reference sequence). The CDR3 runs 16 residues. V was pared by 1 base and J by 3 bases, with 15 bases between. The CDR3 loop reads CASSIAPQGWDTEAFF. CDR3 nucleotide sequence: TGTGCCAGTAGTATAGCCCCCCAGGGATGGGACACTGAAGCTTTCTTT.

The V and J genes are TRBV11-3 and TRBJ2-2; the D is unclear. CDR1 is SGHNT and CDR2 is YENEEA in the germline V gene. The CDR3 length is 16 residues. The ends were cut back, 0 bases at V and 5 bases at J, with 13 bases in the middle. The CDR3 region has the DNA TGTGCCAGCAGCTTAGAATCCGAAAATGGAACCGGGGAGCTGTTTTTT. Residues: CASSLESENGTGELFF.

The DNA for the CDR3 is TGTGCCAGTGGGTCCCGGGACTCGACCTACGAGCAGTACTTC. It encodes CASGSRDSTYEQYF. This chain links TRBV19 with TRBJ2-7, with a possible D match to TRBD2 (6 bases). This CDR3 region has 14 residues. Germline values: CDR1 LNHDA, CDR2 SQIVND (reference sequence). Trimming shortened V by 8 bases and J by 2 bases, and 16 bases separated the two germline ends.

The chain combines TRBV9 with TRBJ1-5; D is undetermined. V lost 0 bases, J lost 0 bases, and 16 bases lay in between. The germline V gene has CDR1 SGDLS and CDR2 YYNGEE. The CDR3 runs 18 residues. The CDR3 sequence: CASSVARESVGSNQPQHF. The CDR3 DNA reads TGTGCCAGCAGCGTAGCTCGAGAGAGTGTTGGTAGCAATCAGCCCCAGCATTTT.

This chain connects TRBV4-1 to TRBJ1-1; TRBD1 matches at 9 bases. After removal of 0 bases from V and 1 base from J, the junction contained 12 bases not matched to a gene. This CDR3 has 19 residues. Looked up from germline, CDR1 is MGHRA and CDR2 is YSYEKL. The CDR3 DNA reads TGCGCCAGCAGCCAAGATCGGACAGGGGTCATGATACCGAACACTGAAGCTTTCTTT. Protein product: CASSQDRTGVMIPNTEAFF.

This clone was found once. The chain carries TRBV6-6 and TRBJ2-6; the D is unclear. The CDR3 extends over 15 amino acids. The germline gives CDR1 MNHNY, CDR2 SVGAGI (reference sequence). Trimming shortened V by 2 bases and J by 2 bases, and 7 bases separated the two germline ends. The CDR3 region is CASSYTRPGANVLTF. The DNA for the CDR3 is TGTGCCAGCAGTTACACCCGCCCTGGGGCCAACGTCCTGACTTTC.

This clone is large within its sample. CDR3 amino acids: CASSPGQGWNTEAFF. The CDR3 region has the DNA TGTGCCAGCAGCCCAGGACAGGGATGGAACACTGAAGCTTTCTTT. J is TRBJ1-1 and V is TRBV7-9; 8 bases map to TRBD1. The germline V gene encodes CDR1 SEHNR and CDR2 FQNEAQ (reference sequence). Trimming took 5 bases from V and 1 from J; bases not matched to a gene: 6. The CDR3 totals 15 residues. Full variable domain (remainder filled in from reference TRBV7-9 and TRBJ1-1): DTGVSQNPRHKITKRGQNVTFRCDPISEHNRLYWYRQTLGQGPEFLTYFQNEAQLEKSRLLSDRFSAERPKGSFSTLEIQRTEQGDSAMYLCASSPGQGWNTEAFFGQGTRLTVV.

The DNA of the CDR3 is TGTGCCAGCAGTTTGGGTTCCCGCTTCACAGATACGCAGTATTTT. The encoded protein is CASSLGSRFTDTQYF. The V call is TRBV27, the J call TRBJ2-3, with D uncertain. This CDR3 contains 15 residues. Germline CDR1 reads MNHEY; CDR2 reads SMNVEV (reference sequence). Trimming stripped 3 bases from V and 2 bases from J, with 12 bases between.

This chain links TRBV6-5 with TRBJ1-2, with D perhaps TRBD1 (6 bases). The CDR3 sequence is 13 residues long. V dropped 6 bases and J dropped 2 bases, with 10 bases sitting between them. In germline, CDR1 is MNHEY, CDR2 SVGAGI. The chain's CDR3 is CASSNRENYGYTF. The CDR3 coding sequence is TGTGCCAGCAGCAACAGGGAAAACTATGGCTACACCTTC.